The subject of this entry is one T cell receptor beta chain. One base away lies a much larger clone, so this may be a sequencing read error. One entry per CDR3 protein, called by TCRdb with MiXCR from the PCR reads. This sample has over 85,000 distinct CDR3 sequences; around 53% occur once, and the top ten carry roughly 12%. The sample is drawn from a study of CDR3 diversity in severe acne. This CDR3 region has 18 residues. Germline lookup yields CDR1 SGHKS and CDR2 YYEKEE (reference sequence). The J segment lost 0 bases and the V segment lost 4 bases, leaving 9 bases of the junction unmatched. Sequences were obtained from blood. This TCR derives from a male donor with acne. The chain uses TRBV5-5 and TRBJ2-7; TRBD2 matches at 14 bases. As DNA, the CDR3 is TGTGCCAGCAGCCCGACTAGCGGGGGGGGCCGAGGCTCCTACGAGCAGTACTTC. Protein sequence: CASSPTSGGGRGSYEQYF. The complete variable domain, with remaining parts taken from reference TRBV5-5 and TRBJ2-7, reads DAGVTQSPTHLIKTRGQQVTLRCSPISGHKSVSWYQQVLGQGPQFIFQYYEKEERGRGNFPDRFSARQFPNYSSELNVNALLLGDSALYLCASSPTSGGGRGSYEQYFGPGTRLTVT.